What follows describes a single TCR beta chain. Its antigen is not known. The length of the CDR3 is 15 residues. V lost 5 bases and J 8 bases, leaving 19 bases between the germline ends. CDR1 SGHRS and CDR2 YFSETQ come from the germline V gene. These data come from a study of cytomegalovirus exposure and HLA in healthy donors. Study-wide results and caveats: Highest at DRB1 and lowest at HLA-C, TCR association rates differed among HLA loci in a later analysis.

Primers for the PCR totalled 60 Vbeta and 13 Jbeta. TCRdb's copy holds only in-frame clones and misses some; the assay was immunoSEQ multiplex PCR. The table records over 110,000 clones, approximately 80% of them present only once. The sample comprised PBMCs. The chain joins TRBV5-1 to TRBJ1-4; D unclear. This receptor was obtained from a woman in her thirties or forties in good health and CMV-seropositive. The CDR3 coding sequence is TGCGCCAGCAGGTCCCAGGTCCTATGCGGGGAAAAACTGTTTTTT. Protein product: CASRSQVLCGEKLFF.